The source of this T cell receptor (beta chain) is a study of shared clonotypes between healthy human individuals. It was CD45RO-negative cells, positively selected for CCR7, that made up naive CD8 cells, with terminally differentiated effector memory CD45RA+ cells excluded. Using immunoSEQ multiplex PCR, the repertoire was profiled, and TCRdb retains in-frame clones only, with some absent. In the table there are millions of clones, 85% to 95% of which are singletons. This CDR3 has 13 residues. V lost 6 bases to trimming and J lost 3 bases; unmatched junction nucleotides: 4. Germline V gene lookup returns CDR1 SQVTM and CDR2 ANQGSEA.

The chain employs TRBV29-1 and TRBJ2-1; 8 bases fit TRBD2. This sequence was found in a man aged 18 to 30 in good health. Sequenced material: naive CD8+ T cells sorted from blood. Here the CDR3 DNA reads TGCAGCGTCCTCGCGGGGGGCTACAATGAGCAGTTCTTC. Translating gives CSVLAGGYNEQFF.